Many counts were recorded for the clone carrying this T cell receptor (beta chain). The identical CDR3 is also encoded by other nucleotide sequences in the sample. The data originate from a study of blood T cell repertoires in COVID-19. Study context: Sites in the United States, Italy and Spain provided acute and convalescent COVID-19 samples. In each case, the material was cDNA or gDNA derived from T cells, B-cell-depleted T cells, or PBMCs.

CDR1 LGHDT and CDR2 YNNKEL come from the germline V gene (reference sequence). The CDR3 sequence is 11 residues long. Trimming removed 8 bases from V and 7 bases from J, with 8 bases in between. Original data processing: The authors estimated nucleated cell counts from reference gene primer amplification. The method was immunoSEQ multiplex PCR; TCRdb's version includes in-frame clones alone and lacks a portion of them. The V and J calls and clone size were taken over from that table, and D and trimming were inferred from the DNA. The profile covers 110,000 or so clones, with approximately 81% appearing a single time and about 1.6% taken by the ten largest.

V and J are TRBV3-1 (or the pseudogene TRBV3-2) and TRBJ1-4, with D maybe TRBD1 (6 bases). Sequences were obtained from peripheral blood. This receptor was identified in a man aged 50 to 60 with acute or convalescent COVID-19. The CDR3 nucleotides are TGTGCCAGCCGCAGGGGTGAAAAACTGTTTTTT. Encoded protein: CASRRGEKLFF.